Following are 21 T cell receptor beta chains from one sample sequenced in a study of monozygotic twins with inflammatory bowel disease. Following a re-call of the 5' RACE reads, TCRdb has one entry per CDR3 protein and lacks DNA. This sample's table has around 450,000 distinct CDR3 sequences. Sequences were obtained from blood. These receptor sequences come from a human donor with ulcerative colitis or Crohn's disease, or a healthy co-twin of an affected twin (not recorded which).

The chain links TRBV7-9 to TRBJ2-2. CDR3 length: 14 amino acids. Germline V gene lookup returns CDR1 SEHNR and CDR2 FQNEAQ (reference sequence). CDR3 loop: CASSPTLDTGELFF.

Here the CDR3 reads CASSPTRNSGELFF. The V and J genes are TRBV7-2 and TRBJ2-2. This CDR3 has 14 residues. In germline, CDR1 is SGHTA, CDR2 FQGNSA.

This chain uses TRBV7-2 with TRBJ2-1; TCRdb selects TRBD1, and the lack of DNA leaves this call unchecked. The CDR3 sequence is 12 residues long. Germline V gives CDR1 SGHTA, CDR2 FQGNSA. CDR3 residues: CASSPLERQQFF.

This rearrangement joins TRBV10-3 to TRBJ2-3; TCRdb proposes TRBD1, but this gene call is untestable without DNA. CDR3 length: 13 residues. The germline CDR1 and CDR2 sequences are ENHRY and SYGVKD. The CDR3 region is CAIARGPTDTQYF.

The V gene is TRBV14, the J gene TRBJ2-7; TCRdb lists TRBD1, though no DNA is available to test this call. Germline lookup yields CDR1 SGHDN and CDR2 FVKESK. The CDR3 loop spans 16 amino acids. CDR3: CASSHSRQGAYVEQYF. The complete variable domain, with remaining parts taken from reference TRBV14 and TRBJ2-7, reads EAGVTQFPSHSVIEKGQTVTLRCDPISGHDNLYWYRRVMGKEIKFLLHFVKESKQDESGMPNNRFLAERTGGTYSTLKVQPAELEDSGVYFCASSHSRQGAYVEQYFGPGTRLTVT.

The chain carries TRBV7-9 and TRBJ2-1; there is no DNA to check the TCRdb D call of TRBD1. The CDR3 contains 16 residues. CDR1 SEHNR and CDR2 FQNEAQ come from the germline V gene (reference sequence). CDR3: CASSSPRGGSYNEQFF.

V usage is TRBV2 and J usage is TRBJ2-1; with no DNA, the TCRdb D assignment of TRBD2 cannot be verified. This CDR3 has 13 amino acids. CDR1 and CDR2 from the germline V gene are SNHLY and FYNNEI. CDR3 region: CASGLLGGNEQFF.

The rearrangement links TRBV4-3 to TRBJ2-2; the TRBD1 assignment by TCRdb is unverifiable without DNA. The V gene's germline CDR1 is LGHNA and CDR2 YSLEER. CDR3 length equals 17 residues. This CDR3 is CASSQDRWRPGGGELFF.

The chain joins TRBV30 to TRBJ1-4; TCRdb's D call, TRBD1, is unchecked because there is no DNA. Germline V CDR1 and CDR2: GTSNPN, SVGIG (reference sequence). The CDR3 has 15 amino acids. The CDR3 is CAWSALDTFGWRLFF.

The CDR3 protein is CASSSLFGAGPGYTF. This rearrangement joins TRBV25-1 to TRBJ1-2; TCRdb designates TRBD1, a call that cannot be tested without DNA. This CDR3 has 15 amino acids. Per the germline V gene, CDR1 is MGHDK and CDR2 is SYGVNS.

The chain combines TRBV7-9 with TRBJ2-2. Germline assignment: CDR1 SEHNR and CDR2 FQNEAQ (reference sequence). This CDR3 is built from 14 residues. Here the CDR3 reads CASSFAVTTGELFF.

The chain recombines TRBV20-1 with TRBJ2-7; TCRdb's D call of TRBD1 is untestable without DNA. The CDR3 is 13 amino acids. Germline CDR1 reads DFQATT; CDR2 reads SNEGSKA (reference sequence). CDR3 region: CSASQGVGYEQYF.

The chain recombines TRBV19 with TRBJ1-5; TCRdb's D call, TRBD1, is unchecked because there is no DNA. The CDR3 sequence is 13 residues long. CDR1 LNHDA and CDR2 SQIVND come from the germline V gene (reference sequence). The CDR3 spells CASSQGLSQPQHF.

The rearrangement joins TRBV4-1 to TRBJ2-3; TCRdb returns TRBD2, unconfirmable since there is no DNA. This CDR3 has 12 residues. CDR1 MGHRA and CDR2 YSYEKL come from the germline V gene. CDR3 amino acids: CASSALGATQYF.

This chain links TRBV20-1 with TRBJ2-6; TCRdb outputs TRBD2, but without DNA this stays unchecked. CDR3 length: 17 residues. The germline V gene has CDR1 DFQATT and CDR2 SNEGSKA (reference sequence). The CDR3 loop reads CSASGSSGYSGANVLTF.

The chain couples TRBV18 to TRBJ2-1. From germline, CDR1 is KGHSH and CDR2 LQKENI. The length of the CDR3 is 13 residues. The CDR3 is CASSPLIGPEQFF.

The chain combines TRBV7-6 with TRBJ2-3; TCRdb names TRBD1, which stays unverified in the absence of DNA. Germline V gene sequence: CDR1 SGHVS, CDR2 FNYEAQ. The CDR3 is 14 amino acids. CDR3 sequence reads: CASSFPGGSDTQYF.

V is TRBV28 and J is TRBJ2-7; TCRdb's assignment of TRBD1 cannot be checked, as there is no DNA. The germline gives CDR1 MDHEN, CDR2 SYDVKM. The CDR3 is made up of 16 amino acids. The CDR3 is CASNLFPGQGSYEQYF. The complete variable domain, with remaining parts taken from reference TRBV28 and TRBJ2-7, reads DVKVTQSSRYLVKRTGEKVFLECVQDMDHENMFWYRQDPGLGLRLIYFSYDVKMKEKGDIPEGYSVSREKKERFSLILESASTNQTSMYLCASNLFPGQGSYEQYFGPGTRLTVT.

This rearrangement joins TRBV7-3 to TRBJ2-3. The CDR3 spans 14 residues. Germline V gene data show CDR1 as SGHTA and CDR2 as FQGTGA. The CDR3 sequence is CASSLSTPADTQYF.

V is TRBV19 and J is TRBJ1-2. In germline, CDR1 is LNHDA, CDR2 SQIVND (reference sequence). There are 16 residues in the CDR3. This chain's CDR3 is CASSIDSSDRVKGYTF.

V gene TRBV5-5 combines with J gene TRBJ2-5; checking the TCRdb D call of TRBD1 is not possible without DNA. The CDR3 has 13 residues. Germline CDR1 SGHKS, CDR2 YYEKEE (reference sequence). The CDR3: CASSDQGAKTQYF.